The clone carrying this TCR beta chain has a count of ten or more. Antigen: not known. These data originate in a study of T cells in Graves' hyperthyroidism and ophthalmopathy. Study conclusions and caveats: Stable hyperthyroidism and ophthalmopathy were separated using 13 V-J signatures.

Germline lookup yields CDR1 MDHEN and CDR2 SYDVKM. Trimming removed 3 bases from V and 4 bases from J, with 12 bases in between. The length of the CDR3 is 14 residues. From RNA transcripts, TCR beta CDR3 regions were amplified. The primer set for the first-round RT-PCR of the TCR CDR3 was HTBI. From the multiplex PCR reads, TCRdb called clonotypes with MiXCR, one entry per CDR3 protein. The table records 300,000 to 350,000 distinct CDR3 sequences, roughly 15% of them present only once. The chain has TRBV28 and TRBJ2-5; maybe TRBD1 (5 bases). The specimen sequenced was blood. This receptor was obtained from a man younger than 45 with Graves' hyperthyroidism. The CDR3 DNA is TGTGCCAGCAGTTTCCTCAGGGTCGGAGAGACCCAGTACTTC. It codes for CASSFLRVGETQYF.